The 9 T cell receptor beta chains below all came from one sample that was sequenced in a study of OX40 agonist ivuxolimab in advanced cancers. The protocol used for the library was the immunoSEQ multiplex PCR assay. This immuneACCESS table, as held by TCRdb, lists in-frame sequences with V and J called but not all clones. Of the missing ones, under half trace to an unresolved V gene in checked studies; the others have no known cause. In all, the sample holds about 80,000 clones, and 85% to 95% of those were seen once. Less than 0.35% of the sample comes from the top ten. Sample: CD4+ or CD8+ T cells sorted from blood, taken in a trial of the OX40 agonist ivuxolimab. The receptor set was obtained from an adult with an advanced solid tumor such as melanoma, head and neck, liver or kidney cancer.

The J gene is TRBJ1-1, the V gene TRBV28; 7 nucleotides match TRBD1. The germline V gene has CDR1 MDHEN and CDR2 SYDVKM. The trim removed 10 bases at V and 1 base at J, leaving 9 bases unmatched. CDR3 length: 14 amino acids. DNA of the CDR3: TGTGCCATCGTGGCAGGGGGTACGAACACTGAAGCTTTCTTT. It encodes CAIVAGGTNTEAFF.

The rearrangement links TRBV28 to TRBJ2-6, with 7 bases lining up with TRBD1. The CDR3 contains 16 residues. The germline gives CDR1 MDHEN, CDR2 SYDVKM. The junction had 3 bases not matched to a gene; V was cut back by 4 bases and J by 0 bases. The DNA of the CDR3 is TGTGCCAGCAGTTCCGGGACAGCCTCTGGGGCCAACGTCCTGACTTTC. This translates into CASSSGTASGANVLTF. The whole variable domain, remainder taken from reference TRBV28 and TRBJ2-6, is DVKVTQSSRYLVKRTGEKVFLECVQDMDHENMFWYRQDPGLGLRLIYFSYDVKMKEKGDIPEGYSVSREKKERFSLILESASTNQTSMYLCASSSGTASGANVLTFGAGSRLTVL.

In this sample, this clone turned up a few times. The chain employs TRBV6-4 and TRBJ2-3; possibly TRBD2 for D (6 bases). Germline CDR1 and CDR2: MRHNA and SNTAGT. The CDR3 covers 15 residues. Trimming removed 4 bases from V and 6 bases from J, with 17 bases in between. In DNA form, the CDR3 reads TGTGCCAGCAGTGTGGAGGGACTGAAACAGGATACGCAGTATTTT. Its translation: CASSVEGLKQDTQYF.

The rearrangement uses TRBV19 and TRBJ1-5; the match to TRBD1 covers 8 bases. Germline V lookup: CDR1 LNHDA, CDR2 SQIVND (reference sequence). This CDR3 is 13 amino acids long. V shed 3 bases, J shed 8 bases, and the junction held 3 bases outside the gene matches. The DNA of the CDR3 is TGTGCCAGTAGTATGGACAGGGAGAAGCCCCAGCATTTT. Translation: CASSMDREKPQHF.

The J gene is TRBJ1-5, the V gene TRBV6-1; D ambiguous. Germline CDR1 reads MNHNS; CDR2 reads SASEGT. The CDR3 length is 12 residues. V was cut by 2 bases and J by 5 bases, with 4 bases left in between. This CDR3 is CASSETYQPQHF. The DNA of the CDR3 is TGTGCCAGCAGTGAAACTTATCAGCCCCAGCATTTT.

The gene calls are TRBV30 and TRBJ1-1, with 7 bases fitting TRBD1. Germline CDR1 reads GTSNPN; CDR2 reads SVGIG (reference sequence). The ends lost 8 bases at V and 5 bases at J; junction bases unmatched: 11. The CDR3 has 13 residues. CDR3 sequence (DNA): TGTGCCGCAAGGGGCAGGGGGTATACTGAAGCTTTCTTT. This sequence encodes CAARGRGYTEAFF.

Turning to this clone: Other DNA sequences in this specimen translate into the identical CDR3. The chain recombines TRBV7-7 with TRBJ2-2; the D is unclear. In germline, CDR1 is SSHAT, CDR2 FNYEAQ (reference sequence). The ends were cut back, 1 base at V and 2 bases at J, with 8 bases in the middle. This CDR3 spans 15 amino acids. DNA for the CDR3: TGTGCCAGCAGCTTAGGCACGGGCAACACCGGGGAGCTGTTTTTT. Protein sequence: CASSLGTGNTGELFF.

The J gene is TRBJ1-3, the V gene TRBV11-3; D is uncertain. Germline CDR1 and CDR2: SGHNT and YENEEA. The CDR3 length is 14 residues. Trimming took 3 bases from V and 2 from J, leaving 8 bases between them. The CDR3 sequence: CASSFSGAGNTIYF. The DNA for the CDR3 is TGTGCCAGCAGCTTTTCCGGGGCTGGAAACACCATATATTTT.

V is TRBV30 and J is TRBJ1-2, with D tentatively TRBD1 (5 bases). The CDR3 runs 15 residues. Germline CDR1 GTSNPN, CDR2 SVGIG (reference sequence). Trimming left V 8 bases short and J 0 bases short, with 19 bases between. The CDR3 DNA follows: TGTGCCCTGTGGTCCGAAGGGGCTTCTAACTATGGCTACACCTTC. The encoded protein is CALWSEGASNYGYTF.